The following is a TCR beta chain sequence with its context. Its specificity is not known. The data are from a study of long-term antiretroviral therapy in people with HIV. Findings and caveats of the study: ART adherence, viral resistance and therapy changes went undocumented.

Researchers ran immunoSEQ v3.0 at survey level. Sequencing aimed at roughly 40,000-50,000 T-cell genomes per sample. TCRdb keeps only in-frame clones here, not all; method: immunoSEQ multiplex PCR. The sample carries roughly 28,000 clones, roughly 90% recorded once. The germline V gene has CDR1 MNHEY and CDR2 SVGAGI. J lost 6 bases, V lost 2 bases, and 4 bases had no gene match. CDR3 length: 14 residues. Specimen: unsorted PBMCs, collected 1.8 years after starting antiretroviral therapy. This clonotype was sampled from a young woman with HIV. The V call is TRBV6-5, the J call TRBJ1-2, with 9 positions matching TRBD1. The CDR3, as DNA: TGTGCCAGCAGTTACGGGGACAGGGTGGATGGCTACACCTTC. Amino acids: CASSYGDRVDGYTF.